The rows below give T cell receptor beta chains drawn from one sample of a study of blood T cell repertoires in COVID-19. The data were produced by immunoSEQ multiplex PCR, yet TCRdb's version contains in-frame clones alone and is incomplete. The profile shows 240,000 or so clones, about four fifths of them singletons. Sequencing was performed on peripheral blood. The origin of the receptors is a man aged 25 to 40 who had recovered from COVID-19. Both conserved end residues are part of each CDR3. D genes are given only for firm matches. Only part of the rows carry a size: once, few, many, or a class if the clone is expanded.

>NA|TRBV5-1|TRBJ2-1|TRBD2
CASSPPGLAGDNEQFF
TGCGCCAGCAGCCCACCGGGACTAGCGGGTGACAATGAGCAGTTCTTC
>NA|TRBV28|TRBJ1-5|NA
CASSLGRLPQHF
TGTGCCAGCAGTTTAGGGCGTTTGCCCCAGCATTTT
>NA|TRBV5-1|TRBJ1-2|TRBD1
CASSGTGAGGYTF
TGCGCCAGCAGCGGAACAGGGGCGGGAGGCTACACCTTC
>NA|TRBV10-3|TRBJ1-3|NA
CAISDVTARDTIYF
TGTGCCATCAGTGATGTGACGGCACGGGACACCATATATTTT
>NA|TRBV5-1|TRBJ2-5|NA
CASMREQETQYF
TGCGCCAGCATGAGGGAGCAAGAGACCCAGTACTTC
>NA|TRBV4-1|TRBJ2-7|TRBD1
CASSQETGVFDEQYF
TGCGCCAGCAGCCAAGAGACAGGGGTTTTTGACGAGCAGTACTTC
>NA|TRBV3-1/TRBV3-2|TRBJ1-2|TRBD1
CASSSGQTGGYTF
TGTGCCAGCAGCTCGGGACAGACTGGTGGCTACACCTTC
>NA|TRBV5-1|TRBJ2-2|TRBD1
CASSWDRENTGELFF
TGCGCCAGCAGCTGGGACAGGGAAAACACCGGGGAGCTGTTTTTT
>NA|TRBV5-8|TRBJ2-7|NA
CASSLAEGYEQYF
TGTGCCAGCAGCTTGGCCGAGGGCTACGAGCAGTACTTC
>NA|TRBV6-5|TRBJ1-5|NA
CAIGHERNQPQHF
TGTGCCATTGGACACGAACGCAATCAGCCCCAGCATTTT
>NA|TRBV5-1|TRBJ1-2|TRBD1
CASSPGGQGPDGYTF
TGCGCCAGCAGCCCAGGGGGGCAGGGGCCTGATGGCTACACCTTC
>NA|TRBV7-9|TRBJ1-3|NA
CASSLEESIYF
TGTGCCAGCAGCTTAGAGGAGTCCATATATTTT
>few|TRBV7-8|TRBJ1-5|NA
CASSLASQGSRVQRVNQPQHF
TGTGCCAGCAGCTTAGCCTCCCAGGGCTCAAGGGTACAGCGGGTGAATCAGCCCCAGCATTTT
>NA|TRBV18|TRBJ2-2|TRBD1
CASSPTGTGANTGELFF
TGTGCCAGCTCACCGACTGGGACAGGAGCGAACACCGGGGAGCTGTTTTTT
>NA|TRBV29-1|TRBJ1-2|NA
CSVVQNYGYTF
TGCAGCGTTGTCCAGAACTATGGCTACACCTTC
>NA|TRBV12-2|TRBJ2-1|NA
CASRPGRASGGAGYNEQFF
TGTGCAAGTCGCCCCGGACGGGCTAGCGGGGGGGCCGGCTACAATGAGCAGTTCTTC
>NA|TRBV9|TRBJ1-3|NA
CASSPSDSGNTIYF
TGTGCCAGCAGCCCATCAGATTCTGGAAACACCATATATTTT
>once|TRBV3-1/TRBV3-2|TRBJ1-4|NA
CASSYHVPQIATNEKLFF
TGTGCCAGCAGCTACCACGTACCTCAGATTGCAACTAATGAAAAACTGTTTTTT
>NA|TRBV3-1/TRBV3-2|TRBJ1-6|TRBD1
CASSQTSGTGGSPLHF
TGTGCCAGCAGCCAAACCTCCGGGACAGGAGGTTCACCCCTCCACTTT
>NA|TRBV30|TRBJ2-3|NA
CAWSVYSVDTQYF
TGTGCCTGGAGTGTATATAGCGTAGATACGCAGTATTTT
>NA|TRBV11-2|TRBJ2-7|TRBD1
CASSLPGTGGYEQYF
TGTGCCAGCAGCCTCCCCGGGACAGGGGGCTACGAGCAGTACTTC
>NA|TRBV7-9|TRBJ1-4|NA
CASTRQEANEKLFF
TGTGCCAGCACCCGACAGGAGGCTAATGAAAAACTGTTTTTT
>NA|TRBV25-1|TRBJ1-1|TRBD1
CASTGQGATEAFF
TGTGCCAGCACGGGACAGGGGGCCACTGAAGCTTTCTTT
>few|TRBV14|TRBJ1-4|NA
CASSQYGGDEKLFF
TGTGCCAGCAGCCAATACGGGGGGGATGAAAAACTGTTTTTT
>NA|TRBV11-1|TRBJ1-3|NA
CASSLESDTIYF
TGTGCCAGCAGCTTAGAATCGGACACCATATATTTT
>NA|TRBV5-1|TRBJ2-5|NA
CASSIPSPGGGETQYF
TGCGCCAGCAGCATTCCAAGTCCGGGGGGCGGGGAGACCCAGTACTTC
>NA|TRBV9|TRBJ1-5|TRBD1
CASSAGTGGYQPQHF
TGTGCCAGCAGCGCCGGGACAGGGGGGTATCAGCCCCAGCATTTT
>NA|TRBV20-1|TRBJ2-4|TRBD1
CSASQGVFENIQYF
TGCAGTGCTAGTCAGGGGGTGTTTGAAAACATTCAGTACTTC
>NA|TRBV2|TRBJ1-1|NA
CASRPNPGFNTEAFF
TGTGCCAGCAGGCCCAATCCGGGATTTAACACTGAAGCTTTCTTT
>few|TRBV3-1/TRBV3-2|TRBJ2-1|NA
CASSQDLVAYNEQFF
TGTGCCAGCAGCCAAGATCTTGTAGCGTACAATGAGCAGTTCTTC
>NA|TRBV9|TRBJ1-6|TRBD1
CASSQGQVGRNSPLHF
TGTGCCAGCAGCCAAGGACAGGTTGGTCGGAATTCACCCCTCCACTTT
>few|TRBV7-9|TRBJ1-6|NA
CASRDQGGNSPLHF
TGTGCCAGCAGGGATCAGGGAGGTAATTCACCCCTCCACTTT
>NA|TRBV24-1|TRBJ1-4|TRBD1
CATSDGRQGAEKLFF
TGTGCCACCAGTGATGGGAGACAGGGGGCGGAAAAACTGTTTTTT
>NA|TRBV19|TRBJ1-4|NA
CASSPGDEKLFF
TGTGCCAGTAGTCCGGGGGATGAAAAACTGTTTTTT
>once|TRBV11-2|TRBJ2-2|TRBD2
CASSAQPAGLANTGELFF
TGTGCCAGCAGCGCACAACCCGCGGGACTAGCAAACACCGGGGAGCTGTTTTTT